This T cell receptor (beta chain) is from a study of regulatory T cells in long-lasting Graves disease. Germline V gene lookup returns CDR1 SGHRS and CDR2 YFSETQ. The V end lost 4 bases, the J end lost 3 bases, and 16 bases lay between the germline ends. The CDR3 sequence is 15 residues long. Arm-PCR of CDR3 regions with iRepertoire HTBI primers generated TCR beta libraries. Each CDR3 protein gets one entry after TCRdb re-called the multiplex PCR reads with MiXCR. The data hold approximately 400,000 distinct CDR3 sequences, with around 24% observed a single time. Time point: persistent/refractory GD, antithyroid drugs over 5 years with positive TRAb. PBMC-derived RNA was used for the TCR library.

The clonotype originates from a female donor with Graves disease. The specimen comprised peripheral blood mononuclear cells (PBMCs), sampled when the disease was refractory, from a patient treated with antithyroid drugs. This sequence joins TRBV5-1 and TRBJ1-1, with D unclear. The DNA of the CDR3 is TGCGCCAGCAGCGATAATCGGCCAAGAGACACTGAAGCTTTCTTT. It translates to CASSDNRPRDTEAFF.